A single sample is the source of the 3 T cell receptor beta chains below, sequenced in a study of regulatory T cells in long-lasting Graves disease. Documented time point: newly diagnosed GD, antithyroid drugs for less than 3 months. From PBMCs, RNA was extracted and then used to make the TCR library. Relying on iRepertoire HTBI primers and Arm-PCR of CDR3 regions, the team built TCR beta libraries. Each CDR3 protein is one row after TCRdb ran MiXCR on the multiplex PCR reads. The data hold some 490,000 distinct CDR3 sequences, with 12% observed a single time. A further study also used this sample, focusing on T cells in Graves' hyperthyroidism and ophthalmopathy.

Sequences were derived from peripheral blood mononuclear cells (PBMCs), sampled at new diagnosis, from a patient treated with antithyroid drugs. The receptors were gathered from a woman aged 25 to 39 with Graves disease.

This clonotype has at least ten counts. The V call is TRBV6-1, the J call TRBJ2-1; the match to TRBD2 covers 8 bases. The end of the DNA fits TRBJ2-5 better, so the J call may be wrong. Germline loops: CDR1 MNHNS, CDR2 SASEGT. This CDR3 has 16 residues. The CDR3: CASSEARAGGGETQYF. In DNA form, the CDR3 reads TGTGCCAGCAGTGAAGCGCGGGCGGGAGGCGGAGAGACCCAGTACTTC.

This clonotype was seen many times. The chain is built from TRBV28 and TRBJ2-1; the match to TRBD1 covers 9 bases. Germline V gives CDR1 MDHEN, CDR2 SYDVKM. The CDR3 has 17 amino acids. V shed 2 bases, J shed 4 bases, and the junction held 9 bases outside the gene matches. This CDR3 reads CASSLQTRDREYNEQFF. Written as DNA, the CDR3 is TGTGCCAGCAGTTTACAGACAAGGGACAGGGAGTACAATGAGCAGTTCTTC.

This clonotype was observed at least ten times. The V gene is TRBV6-1, the J gene TRBJ2-5; D perhaps matches TRBD2 (6 bases). V gave up 6 bases and J gave up 3 bases, with 8 bases separating them. CDR3 length: 12 amino acids. In germline, CDR1 is MNHNS, CDR2 SASEGT. CDR3 DNA: TGTGCCAGCAGAGTAGCGGAAGAGACCCAGTACTTC. This encodes CASRVAEETQYF.